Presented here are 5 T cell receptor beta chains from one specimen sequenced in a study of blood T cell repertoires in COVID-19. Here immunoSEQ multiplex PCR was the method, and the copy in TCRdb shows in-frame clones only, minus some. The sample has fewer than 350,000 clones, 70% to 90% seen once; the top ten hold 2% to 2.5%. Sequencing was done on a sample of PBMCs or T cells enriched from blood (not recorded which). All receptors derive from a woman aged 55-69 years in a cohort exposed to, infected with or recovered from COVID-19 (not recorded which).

The CDR3 DNA reads as TGTGCCAGCAGCGTAGGGGGGGTAGCGGCGGTCTACGAGCAGTACTTC. It yields the protein CASSVGGVAAVYEQYF. The chain links TRBV9 to TRBJ2-7, with D perhaps matching TRBD2 (6 bases). Trimming left V 0 bases short and J 3 bases short, with 16 bases between. The germline V gene encodes CDR1 SGDLS and CDR2 YYNGEE. The CDR3 is 16 amino acids. The entire variable domain, with the rest obtained from reference TRBV9 and TRBJ2-7, is as follows: DSGVTQTPKHLITATGQRVTLRCSPRSGDLSVYWYQQSLDQGLQFLIQYYNGEERAKGNILERFSAQQFPDLHSELNLSSLELGDSALYFCASSVGGVAAVYEQYFGPGTRLTVT.

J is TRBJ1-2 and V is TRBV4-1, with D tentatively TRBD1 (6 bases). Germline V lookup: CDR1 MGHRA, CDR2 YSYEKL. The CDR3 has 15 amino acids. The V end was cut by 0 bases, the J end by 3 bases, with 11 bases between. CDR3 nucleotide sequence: TGCGCCAGCAGCCAAGATCGGCAGGGGTACTATGGCTACACCTTC. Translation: CASSQDRQGYYGYTF.

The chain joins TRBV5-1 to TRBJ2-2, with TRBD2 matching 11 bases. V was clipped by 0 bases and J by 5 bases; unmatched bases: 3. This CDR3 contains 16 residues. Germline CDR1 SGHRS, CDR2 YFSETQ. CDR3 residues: CASSLVVAGGTGELFF. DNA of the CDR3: TGCGCCAGCAGCTTGGTCGTAGCGGGAGGGACCGGGGAGCTGTTTTTT.

CDR3 in amino acids: CASSLAGRVDEQFF. Written as DNA, the CDR3 is TGTGCCAGCAGCTTAGCCGGGAGGGTGGATGAGCAGTTCTTC. The chain joins TRBV11-1 to TRBJ2-1, with TRBD2 identical over 8 bases. The CDR3 spans 14 residues. With V trimmed by 0 bases and J by 8 bases, 3 bases remained unmatched. Germline values: CDR1 SGHAT, CDR2 FQDESV (reference sequence).

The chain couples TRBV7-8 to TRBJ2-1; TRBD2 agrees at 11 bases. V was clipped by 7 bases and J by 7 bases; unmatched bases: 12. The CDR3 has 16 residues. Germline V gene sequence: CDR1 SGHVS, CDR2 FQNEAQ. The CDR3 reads CASTLLAGGPRNEQFF. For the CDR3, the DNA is TGTGCCAGCACTCTTTTAGCGGGAGGGCCAAGGAATGAGCAGTTCTTC.